Below are 13 T cell receptor beta chains sequenced from a single sample in a study of T cells in localized non-small cell lung cancer. Here immunoSEQ multiplex PCR was the method, and the copy in TCRdb shows in-frame clones only, minus some. The sample has approximately 70,000 clones; approximately 87% are singletons. The material sequenced was peripheral blood, taken before any cancer treatment. These receptors all come from a male donor at least 60 years old with stage III squamous cell lung carcinoma.

The genes are TRBV19 and TRBJ1-1; D unresolved. The CDR3 contains 15 residues. With 2 bases removed from V and 0 bases from J, the gap between germline ends came to 10 bases. In germline, CDR1 is LNHDA, CDR2 SQIVND (reference sequence). CDR3 region: CASSISAAMNTEAFF. In DNA, the CDR3 is TGTGCCAGTAGTATATCGGCAGCCATGAACACTGAAGCTTTCTTT.

The chain recombines TRBV6-6 with TRBJ2-7; the D gene could be TRBD1 or TRBD2 (5 bases each). V lost 0 bases and J lost 10, with 13 bases in between. The germline V gene encodes CDR1 MNHNY and CDR2 SVGAGI (reference sequence). This CDR3 spans 13 amino acids. The CDR3, as DNA: TGTGCCAGCAGTTACTCTGGCAGGGAGCATCAGTACTTC. This translates into CASSYSGREHQYF.

The V call is TRBV28, the J call TRBJ2-1, with D hard to call. Trimming removed 5 bases from V and 6 bases from J, with 11 bases in between. Germline V CDR1 and CDR2: MDHEN, SYDVKM. The CDR3 contains 13 residues. CDR3 amino acids: CASSVSGTNEQFF. The CDR3 nucleotides read TGTGCCAGCAGTGTATCAGGTACCAATGAGCAGTTCTTC. The full variable domain, its missing parts supplied by reference TRBV28 and TRBJ2-1, is DVKVTQSSRYLVKRTGEKVFLECVQDMDHENMFWYRQDPGLGLRLIYFSYDVKMKEKGDIPEGYSVSREKKERFSLILESASTNQTSMYLCASSVSGTNEQFFGPGTRLTVL.

The chain recombines TRBV5-1 with TRBJ2-6; D remains ambiguous. CDR3 length equals 15 residues. Trimming shortened V by 4 bases and J by 2 bases, and 10 bases separated the two germline ends. Germline CDR1 reads SGHRS; CDR2 reads YFSETQ. CDR3 coding DNA: TGCGCCAGCAGCCTTTCTCAACCTGGGGCCAACGTCCTGACTTTC. The encoded protein is CASSLSQPGANVLTF.

This chain uses TRBV5-6 with TRBJ2-3; D gene unclear. V was clipped by 0 bases and J by 2 bases, with 7 bases between them. The CDR3 loop spans 14 amino acids. The germline gives CDR1 SGHDT, CDR2 YYEEEE. The CDR3 sequence: CASSLGYPTDTQYF. CDR3 bases: TGTGCCAGCAGCTTGGGGTATCCCACAGATACGCAGTATTTT.

The chain couples TRBV5-1 to TRBJ1-2; possibly TRBD1 for D (6 bases). Germline CDR1 and CDR2: SGHRS and YFSETQ. CDR3 size: 18 residues. V shed 1 base and J shed 0 bases, with 19 bases lying between them. The CDR3, as DNA: TGCGCCAGCAGCTTGTGGGGCCCCGGGACAACCTCTAACTATGGCTACACCTTC. Amino acid sequence: CASSLWGPGTTSNYGYTF.

The chain has TRBV6-5 and TRBJ2-5; maybe TRBD2 (5 bases). The germline gives CDR1 MNHEY, CDR2 SVGAGI. V was pared by 2 bases and J by 5 bases, with 12 bases between. The CDR3 runs 14 residues. CDR3 region: CASSYSLPGETQYF. The CDR3 DNA is TGTGCCAGCAGTTACAGCCTCCCGGGGGAGACCCAGTACTTC.

This sequence joins TRBV19 and TRBJ1-1, with D hard to call. From germline, CDR1 is LNHDA and CDR2 SQIVND (reference sequence). The CDR3 extends over 11 amino acids. Trimming removed 9 bases at V and 0 bases at J, with 5 bases between. The CDR3 sequence: CASRLNTEAFF. DNA for the CDR3: TGTGCCAGCAGACTGAACACTGAAGCTTTCTTT.

The sample holds one count of this clone. The V gene is TRBV5-1, the J gene TRBJ2-7, with D unresolved. Germline V CDR1 and CDR2: SGHRS, YFSETQ. The CDR3 loop spans 14 amino acids. Deletions cut 3 bases from V and 3 bases from J, with 13 bases between. Here the CDR3 DNA reads TGCGCCAGCAGCTCCCAAGGAGTGCGCTACGAGCAGTACTTC. Its translation is CASSSQGVRYEQYF.

This clone was picked up one time. V usage is TRBV28 and J usage is TRBJ1-3, with 8 bases fitting TRBD1. This CDR3 region has 16 residues. Germline values: CDR1 MDHEN, CDR2 SYDVKM. Germline trimming cut 5 bases from V and 0 bases from J; bases unmatched to any gene: 6. The CDR3 spells CASSRTGGNSGNTIYF. Written as DNA, the CDR3 is TGTGCCAGCAGTCGCACAGGGGGAAACTCTGGAAACACCATATATTTT.

The rearrangement joins TRBV10-3 to TRBJ2-5, with a tentative D call TRBD2 (5 bases). The CDR3 runs 14 residues. The V and J ends lost 6 bases and 2 bases respectively, with 13 bases between them. CDR1 is ENHRY, CDR2 SYGVKD, per germline. CDR3 sequence reads: CAIRSSGGQETQYF. CDR3 nucleotides: TGTGCCATCAGAAGTTCCGGCGGGCAAGAGACCCAGTACTTC.

V and J are TRBV5-6 and TRBJ2-3; D remains ambiguous. CDR1 is SGHDT, CDR2 YYEEEE, per germline. The CDR3 covers 15 residues. Trimming shortened V by 4 bases and J by 2 bases, and 14 bases separated the two germline ends. CDR3 region: CASSRIQVPTDTQYF. The CDR3 DNA reads TGTGCCAGCAGCCGAATTCAGGTTCCCACAGATACGCAGTATTTT.

The chain has TRBV28 and TRBJ2-4; 12 bases line up with TRBD1. Germline CDR1 and CDR2: MDHEN and SYDVKM. V shed 7 bases, J shed 5 bases, and the junction held 12 bases outside the gene matches. The CDR3 totals 17 residues. The CDR3 DNA reads as TGTGCCAGCACCTTGACCCGGGACAGGGGGCTCCAAAACATTCAGTACTTC. Translating it yields CASTLTRDRGLQNIQYF.